These T cell receptor beta chains were read from a single sample in a study of shared clonotypes between healthy human individuals. Repertoires were generated with immunoSEQ multiplex PCR, while TCRdb's copy carries only in-frame clones and drops some. The table has about 2.4 million clones, approximately 93% seen once. The material sequenced was naive CD4+ T cells from PBMCs. All receptors derive from a man aged 18 to 29 in good health. Some clones in this sample may be carry-over from other donors' samples. The CDR3 runs from the conserved cysteine through the conserved F or W. D genes are given only for firm matches. Size is omitted from some rows. Given values are once, few, many or a class for expanded clones.

j_gene	v_gene	d_gene	abundance	len	CDR3aa	CDR3nt
TRBJ2-2	TRBV27	.	.	13	CASSLWQSGELFF	TGTGCCAGCAGTTTATGGCAATCCGGGGAGCTGTTTTTT
TRBJ1-2	TRBV14	.	few	13	CASSQGSGYGYTF	TGTGCCAGCAGCCAGGGCAGTGGGTATGGCTACACCTTC
TRBJ1-2	TRBV30	TRBD1	.	15	CAWRGRPGGAYGYTF	TGTGCCTGGAGAGGCCGGCCAGGGGGCGCCTATGGCTACACCTTC
TRBJ2-1	TRBV5-1	TRBD2	.	17	CASSLSPGRELGNEQFF	TGCGCCAGCAGCTTGTCCCCGGGGCGGGAGCTAGGCAATGAGCAGTTCTTC
TRBJ2-6	TRBV6-5	.	few	12	CASSSGANVLTF	TGTGCCAGCAGCTCTGGGGCCAACGTCCTGACTTTC
TRBJ2-7	TRBV5-5	.	once	11	CASSSLTGVGF	TGTGCCAGCAGCTCGCTCACTGGGGTTGGGTTC
TRBJ2-2	TRBV7-9	.	.	14	CASNQSPGTGELFF	TGTGCCAGCAATCAGTCCCCAGGCACCGGGGAGCTGTTTTTT
TRBJ2-2	TRBV7-2	TRBD2	.	15	CASRRERTNTGELFF	TGTGCCAGCCGGCGGGAGAGAACGAACACCGGGGAGCTGTTTTTT
TRBJ1-3	TRBV5-1	.	.	15	CASSVDQGTGNTIYF	TGCGCCAGCAGCGTGGACCAGGGAACTGGAAACACCATATATTTT
TRBJ2-7	TRBV5-5	.	.	14	CASSPPSRAYEQYF	TGTGCCAGCAGCCCTCCCTCGAGAGCCTACGAGCAGTACTTC
TRBJ2-3	TRBV28	.	.	16	CASSSGQLPSTDTQYF	TGTGCCAGCAGCTCTGGACAGTTACCTAGCACAGATACGCAGTATTTT
TRBJ1-2	TRBV6-5	.	.	14	CASSLLSGDYGYTF	TGTGCCAGCTCCCTCCTCAGTGGTGACTATGGCTACACCTTC
TRBJ2-7	TRBV2	TRBD1	.	15	CASALRDRGSYEQYF	TGTGCCAGCGCCCTCCGGGACAGGGGTTCCTACGAGCAGTACTTC
TRBJ2-2	TRBV7-9	.	.	16	CASSPTRIESAGELFF	TGTGCCAGCAGCCCGACTAGGATTGAATCAGCCGGGGAGCTGTTTTTT
TRBJ2-7	TRBV28	TRBD2	.	11	CATRTSYEQYF	TGTGCCACCCGGACTAGCTACGAGCAGTACTTC
TRBJ2-7	TRBV4-3	TRBD1	.	18	CASSQDPPQGAISPEQYF	TGCGCCAGCAGCCAAGACCCCCCCCAGGGGGCCATCTCGCCCGAGCAGTACTTC
TRBJ1-3	TRBV4-1	.	.	17	CASSQDSQGYSGNTIYF	TGCGCCAGCAGCCAAGATTCGCAGGGTTACTCTGGAAACACCATATATTTT
TRBJ2-2	TRBV28	.	.	13	CASSFIRTGELFF	TGTGCCAGCAGTTTCATCCGGACCGGGGAGCTGTTTTTT
TRBJ1-5	TRBV6-1	.	.	12	CASRSNNQPQHF	TGTGCCAGCAGGAGCAACAATCAGCCCCAGCATTTT
TRBJ2-2	TRBV11-3	.	.	14	CASSPRANTGELFF	TGTGCCAGCAGCCCCAGGGCAAACACCGGGGAGCTGTTTTTT
TRBJ2-3	TRBV5-1	TRBD2	once	16	CASSLASGRAGDTQYF	TGCGCCAGCAGCTTGGCTAGCGGGAGGGCCGGAGATACGCAGTATTTT
TRBJ1-4	TRBV13	.	once	18	CASSFRAPGGRGNEKLFF	TGTGCCAGCAGCTTCAGAGCCCCTGGTGGACGGGGTAATGAAAAACTGTTTTTT
TRBJ1-5	TRBV30	.	few	13	CAWSGRYNQPQHF	TGTGCCTGGAGTGGCCGGTACAATCAGCCCCAGCATTTT
TRBJ2-5	TRBV29-1	.	once	11	CSHPRRWTQYF	TGCAGCCACCCACGGCGGTGGACCCAGTACTTC
TRBJ2-4	TRBV5-1	TRBD2	.	16	CASSSSGRAGVNIQYF	TGCGCCAGCAGCTCTAGCGGGAGGGCCGGGGTCAACATTCAGTACTTC
TRBJ2-3	TRBV9	.	.	17	CASSPLTSSIFTDTQYF	TGTGCCAGCAGCCCACTGACTAGTTCAATTTTCACAGATACGCAGTATTTT
TRBJ1-2	TRBV6-1	.	.	13	CASSVSGVAGYTF	TGTGCCAGCAGTGTTTCAGGGGTCGCTGGCTACACCTTC
TRBJ1-5	TRBV28	.	.	12	CASSPPGGPQHF	TGTGCCAGCAGTCCCCCCGGGGGGCCCCAGCATTTT
TRBJ2-4	TRBV5-4	TRBD2	.	16	CASSSVAGGAKNIQYF	TGTGCCAGCAGCTCCGTAGCGGGCGGGGCCAAAAACATTCAGTACTTC
TRBJ2-7	TRBV5-1	.	.	15	CASSLGGTRRREQYF	TGCGCCAGCAGCTTGGGGGGGACACGGCGGAGGGAGCAGTACTTC
TRBJ2-1	TRBV11-2	.	.	14	CASSPGESYNEQFF	TGTGCCAGCAGCCCGGGGGAATCCTACAATGAGCAGTTCTTC
TRBJ2-7	TRBV19	.	.	15	CASSLSRVPAYEQYF	TGTGCCAGTAGTCTCTCCCGGGTCCCCGCCTACGAGCAGTACTTC
TRBJ2-7	TRBV7-2	.	.	16	CASSLGSSVPSYEQYF	TGTGCCAGCAGCTTAGGGAGTAGCGTCCCCTCCTACGAGCAGTACTTC
TRBJ1-1	TRBV20-1	TRBD1	.	11	CSAMGQVLAFF	TGCAGTGCTATGGGACAGGTCCTAGCTTTCTTT
TRBJ2-5	TRBV5-1	.	.	15	CASSLAGQAGETQYF	TGCGCCAGCAGCTTGGCGGGGCAGGCCGGAGAGACCCAGTACTTC
TRBJ2-7	TRBV19	.	few	11	CASSIGVEQYF	TGTGCCAGTAGTATAGGAGTCGAGCAGTACTTC
TRBJ2-5	TRBV5-1	.	once	14	CASSLGGPPETQYF	TGCGCCAGCAGCTTGGGGGGGCCTCCAGAGACCCAGTACTTC
TRBJ2-7	TRBV5-4	.	once	13	CASSLERAYEQYF	TGTGCCAGCAGCTTGGAGCGGGCCTACGAGCAGTACTTC
TRBJ1-1	TRBV18	.	.	15	CASSPQGQRNTEAFF	TGTGCCAGCTCACCCCAGGGACAACGGAACACTGAAGCTTTCTTT
TRBJ1-2	TRBV18	TRBD1	.	14	CASSPPGTGEGYTF	TGTGCCAGCTCACCCCCCGGGACAGGGGAAGGCTACACCTTC
TRBJ2-1	TRBV11-2	.	.	15	CASSLQLTSYNEQFF	TGTGCCAGCAGTCTACAGCTCACCTCCTACAATGAGCAGTTCTTC
TRBJ2-5	TRBV18	.	once	15	CASSLLTGGQETQYF	TGTGCCAGCTCACTCCTGACAGGCGGGCAAGAGACCCAGTACTTC
TRBJ1-5	TRBV19	.	.	16	CASSSSGTKRRQPQHF	TGTGCCAGTAGTTCCTCAGGAACCAAGAGGAGGCAGCCCCAGCATTTT
TRBJ2-3	TRBV7-6	.	once	16	CASSLGPTRKTDTQYF	TGTGCCAGCAGCTTAGGCCCGACTAGAAAGACAGATACGCAGTATTTT
TRBJ2-3	TRBV27	.	once	16	CASSLRRRKSTDTQYF	TGTGCCAGCAGTTTACGGCGAAGAAAAAGCACAGATACGCAGTATTTT
TRBJ1-2	TRBV5-4	TRBD1	.	15	CASSFLDRGLDGYTF	TGTGCCAGCAGCTTCCTGGACAGGGGGCTGGATGGCTACACCTTC
TRBJ2-4	TRBV6-5	.	.	15	CASSNRAGPGNIQYF	TGTGCCAGCAGTAACCGGGCAGGGCCTGGAAACATTCAGTACTTC
TRBJ1-1	TRBV7-9	.	.	13	CASSFVEDTEAFF	TGTGCCAGCAGCTTTGTTGAGGACACTGAAGCTTTCTTT
TRBJ1-6	TRBV27	.	.	15	CASSLLSRGDSPLHF	TGTGCCAGCAGTTTACTGTCCAGGGGCGATTCACCCCTCCACTTT
TRBJ2-1	TRBV7-6	TRBD2	.	14	CASSPRTSGNEQFF	TGTGCCAGCAGCCCCCGGACTAGCGGGAATGAGCAGTTCTTC
TRBJ2-7	TRBV29-1	.	.	12	CSVRGPSYEQYF	TGCAGCGTTCGAGGACCCTCCTACGAGCAGTACTTC
TRBJ2-2	TRBV29-1	.	.	13	CSVPLAFTGELFF	TGCAGCGTGCCCCTAGCTTTCACCGGGGAGCTGTTTTTT
TRBJ2-1	TRBV7-3	TRBD1	.	14	CASSLGQGYDEQFF	TGTGCCAGCAGCTTGGGACAGGGGTACGATGAGCAGTTCTTC
TRBJ2-7	TRBV5-8	.	.	15	CASSLVRPSSYEQYF	TGTGCCAGCAGCTTGGTCAGGCCAAGCTCCTACGAGCAGTACTTC
TRBJ2-2	TRBV18	TRBD2	.	16	CASSPAGAGAAGELFF	TGTGCCAGCTCGCCCGCGGGAGCGGGAGCGGCCGGGGAGCTGTTTTTT
TRBJ2-7	TRBV18	.	.	15	CASSPPRQGLYEQYF	TGTGCCAGCTCACCACCCCGGCAGGGGCTCTACGAGCAGTACTTC
TRBJ2-7	TRBV7-9	TRBD1	.	16	CASSHLRDRGLYEQYF	TGTGCCAGCAGCCACCTCCGGGACAGGGGGCTTTACGAGCAGTACTTC